This passage covers 32 T cell receptor beta chains from one sample sequenced in a study of blood T cell repertoires in COVID-19. Produced via immunoSEQ multiplex PCR; TCRdb's table is partial and in-frame only. The repertoire holds about 330,000 clones, with around 90% as singletons. Input material: PBMCs or T cells enriched from blood (not recorded which). These receptors were taken from a woman aged 30 to 39 who had recovered from COVID-19.

The genes are TRBV4-1 and TRBJ1-3; a weak D match, TRBD1 (5 bases). The CDR3 runs 17 residues. V gave up 1 base and J gave up 2 bases, with 15 bases separating them. In germline, CDR1 is MGHRA, CDR2 YSYEKL. CDR3 region: CASSQGAGGTAGNTIYF. The CDR3 nucleotides are TGCGCCAGCAGCCAAGGCGCGGGCGGGACCGCTGGAAACACCATATATTTT.

This sequence joins TRBV3-1 (or the pseudogene TRBV3-2) and TRBJ2-1, with TRBD2 identical over 10 bases. With 4 bases clipped from V and 0 bases from J, the junction kept 15 bases outside the gene matches. The CDR3 extends over 20 amino acids. CDR1 is LGHDT and CDR2 is YNNKEL in the germline V gene (reference sequence). CDR3 nucleotide sequence: TGTGCCAGCAGCCGACCGACTAGCGGGCATAACAGTAGCTCCTACAATGAGCAGTTCTTC. Translation: CASSRPTSGHNSSSYNEQFF.

V and J are TRBV28 and TRBJ2-7; D might be TRBD2 (6 bases). V lost 6 bases, J lost 0 bases, and 15 bases lay in between. This CDR3 is 15 amino acids long. Per germline, CDR1 MDHEN and CDR2 SYDVKM. The CDR3 loop is CASSPGDSFSYEQYF. The DNA for the CDR3 is TGTGCCAGCAGCCCCGGGGACTCCTTCTCCTACGAGCAGTACTTC.

The chain recombines TRBV7-2 with TRBJ2-1, with a weak D call TRBD2 (8 bases). This CDR3 is 16 amino acids long. Germline V CDR1 and CDR2: SGHTA, FQGNSA. V lost 5 bases, J lost 6 bases, and 20 bases lay in between. The CDR3, as DNA: TGTGCCAGCAGCCCGCAGGGGGGACTAGTTGGCAATGAGCAGTTCTTC. Protein: CASSPQGGLVGNEQFF.

The chain has TRBV6-1 and TRBJ1-2; 9 nucleotides line up with TRBD1. Unmatched junction bases numbered 6, after V lost 2 bases and J lost 8 bases. Germline CDR1 MNHNS, CDR2 SASEGT. The CDR3 consists of 14 residues. CDR3 sequence reads: CASSETGQGRGYTF. As DNA, the CDR3 is TGTGCCAGCAGTGAAACGGGACAGGGAAGGGGCTACACCTTC.

The rearrangement joins TRBV29-1 to TRBJ2-7; TRBD1 matches 9 bases. The CDR3 loop spans 12 amino acids. Germline V gene sequence: CDR1 SQVTM, CDR2 ANQGSEA. Losses at the gene ends were 7 bases for V and 6 bases for J; bases not matched to a gene: 7. Written as DNA, the CDR3 is TGCAGCGGGGGGACAGGGACCCTCGAGCAGTACTTC. It encodes CSGGTGTLEQYF.

This chain connects TRBV19 to TRBJ2-4, with D perhaps TRBD2 (5 bases). In germline, CDR1 is LNHDA, CDR2 SQIVND (reference sequence). The CDR3 has 15 residues. Trimming removed 4 bases at V and 0 bases at J, with 10 bases between. The CDR3 region is CASSSGPLAKNIQYF. CDR3 in DNA: TGTGCCAGTAGTAGCGGGCCCCTAGCCAAAAACATTCAGTACTTC.

The count of this clone is one. The chain recombines TRBV5-1 with TRBJ1-1; D is ambiguous. The V gene's germline CDR1 is SGHRS and CDR2 YFSETQ. The germline V and J ends were trimmed by 0 bases and 1 base, with 7 bases remaining between them. This CDR3 contains 14 residues. Here the CDR3 reads CASSLGQANTEAFF. CDR3 DNA: TGCGCCAGCAGCTTGGGGCAGGCGAACACTGAAGCTTTCTTT.

The V and J genes are TRBV7-3 and TRBJ1-1; TRBD1 aligns across 7 bases. The CDR3 has 15 amino acids. Germline-derived CDR1 and CDR2 are SGHTA and FQGTGA. The junction had 10 bases not matched to a gene; V was cut back by 4 bases and J by 5 bases. CDR3 coding DNA: TGTGCCAGCAGCTCCACGCAGGGGGTAAGGACTGAAGCTTTCTTT. Translated: CASSSTQGVRTEAFF.

This clone is a singleton in its sample. V usage is TRBV2 and J usage is TRBJ2-1, with 9 nucleotides matching TRBD2. V lost 3 bases to trimming and J lost 7 bases; unmatched junction nucleotides: 7. The CDR3 covers 15 residues. Germline values: CDR1 SNHLY, CDR2 FYNNEI. CDR3 sequence (DNA): TGTGCCAGCAGTGACGCGGGAGGGCCGGTTAATGAGCAGTTCTTC. As protein: CASSDAGGPVNEQFF.

The V and J genes are TRBV6-5 and TRBJ2-7; possibly TRBD2 for D (5 bases). This CDR3 has 13 residues. With 6 bases removed from V and 6 bases from J, the gap between germline ends came to 15 bases. Germline lookup yields CDR1 MNHEY and CDR2 SVGAGI. The CDR3 sequence: CASRADSPGEQYF. For the CDR3, the DNA is TGTGCCAGCAGGGCGGACTCCCCGGGCGAGCAGTACTTC.

The rearrangement links TRBV3-1 (or the pseudogene TRBV3-2) to TRBJ2-3, with 8 bases lining up with TRBD2. The length of the CDR3 is 14 residues. Trimming took 4 bases from V and 4 from J; bases not matched to a gene: 4. The V gene's germline CDR1 is LGHDT and CDR2 YNNKEL (reference sequence). The DNA for the CDR3 is TGTGCCAGCAGCCCAGGACTAGCTCCAGATACGCAGTATTTT. This gives the protein CASSPGLAPDTQYF.

The chain combines TRBV9 with TRBJ1-2; D remains ambiguous. The CDR3 is 15 residues long. V lost 0 bases to trimming and J lost 6 bases, with 15 bases between them. Germline assignment: CDR1 SGDLS and CDR2 YYNGEE. The DNA for the CDR3 is TGTGCCAGCAGCGTAGGGGTGGCAGACTGGGATGGCTACACCTTC. Its translation is CASSVGVADWDGYTF.

The V gene is TRBV6-5, the J gene TRBJ1-6; 7 bases map to TRBD1. Unmatched junction bases numbered 5, after V lost 5 bases and J lost 4 bases. The germline V gene has CDR1 MNHEY and CDR2 SVGAGI. The CDR3 sequence is 15 residues long. The CDR3 DNA reads TGTGCCAGCAGTCCACCGGGACAGTATAATTCACCCCTCCACTTT. This sequence encodes CASSPPGQYNSPLHF.

This sequence joins TRBV20-1 and TRBJ2-7, with D hard to call. The V and J ends lost 3 bases and 4 bases respectively, with 7 bases between them. Per the germline V gene, CDR1 is DFQATT and CDR2 is SNEGSKA (reference sequence). This CDR3 spans 11 amino acids. As DNA, the CDR3 is TGCAGTGCTAGCTGGCCTTACGAGCAGTACTTC. This sequence encodes CSASWPYEQYF.

The chain has TRBV6-2 or TRBV6-3 and TRBJ2-1, with 9 bases fitting TRBD1. The V segment lost 6 bases and the J segment 3 bases; nucleotides outside the gene matches: 3. This CDR3 contains 14 residues. CDR1 and CDR2 (germline): MNHEY, SVGEGT. The CDR3 region is CASSPGQGYNEQFF. CDR3 nucleotide sequence: TGTGCCAGCAGCCCGGGACAGGGCTACAATGAGCAGTTCTTC.

The V and J genes are TRBV7-2 and TRBJ2-5, with D perhaps matching TRBD2 (5 bases). The CDR3 is 14 amino acids. The germline V and J ends were trimmed by 1 base and 5 bases, with 11 bases remaining between them. Germline CDR1 reads SGHTA; CDR2 reads FQGNSA. The CDR3 loop reads CASSLVPWEETQYF. CDR3 bases: TGTGCCAGCAGCTTAGTCCCGTGGGAGGAGACCCAGTACTTC.

The chain combines TRBV5-1 with TRBJ1-1; D not certain. This CDR3 comprises 14 residues. Deletions cut 0 bases from V and 6 bases from J, with 12 bases between. CDR1 SGHRS and CDR2 YFSETQ come from the germline V gene. The CDR3 DNA follows: TGCGCCAGCAGCTTGGGGACGGGGAGCGCTGAAGCTTTCTTT. This translates into CASSLGTGSAEAFF.

The chain employs TRBV30 and TRBJ2-7; D is perhaps TRBD1 (5 bases). The CDR3 runs 13 residues. Germline V CDR1 and CDR2: GTSNPN, SVGIG (reference sequence). With 2 bases removed from V and 1 base from J, the gap between germline ends came to 9 bases. Written as DNA, the CDR3 is TGTGCCTGGAGTAAGGCAGGGTCCTACGAGCAGTACTTC. This sequence encodes CAWSKAGSYEQYF.

The V gene is TRBV28, the J gene TRBJ1-4, with D possibly matching TRBD1 (6 bases). This CDR3 comprises 15 residues. V gave up 2 bases and J gave up 3 bases, with 10 bases separating them. Germline CDR1 and CDR2: MDHEN and SYDVKM. The DNA of the CDR3 is TGTGCCAGCAGTTTACAGGGGATAGCTAATGAAAAACTGTTTTTT. Translating it yields CASSLQGIANEKLFF.

V gene TRBV7-2 combines with J gene TRBJ2-5; 11 nucleotides match TRBD2. The CDR3 runs 13 residues. The V and J ends lost 9 bases and 5 bases, in that order; junction bases with no gene match: 5. Germline assignment: CDR1 SGHTA and CDR2 FQGNSA. CDR3 region: CASSGRVGETQYF. In DNA, the CDR3 is TGTGCCAGTAGCGGGAGGGTGGGGGAGACCCAGTACTTC.

The chain recombines TRBV28 with TRBJ2-2; no clear D gene. V gave up 5 bases and J gave up 8 bases, with 18 bases separating them. The CDR3 covers 15 residues. Germline CDR1 reads MDHEN; CDR2 reads SYDVKM. Here the CDR3 DNA reads TGTGCCAGCAGTGCCCCAAGCAGAGGTTTGGGGGAGCTGTTTTTT. Amino acids: CASSAPSRGLGELFF.

V and J are TRBV5-1 and TRBJ2-2; 9 nucleotides agree with TRBD2. Trimming took 5 bases from V and 0 from J; bases not matched to a gene: 5. Germline values: CDR1 SGHRS, CDR2 YFSETQ. This CDR3 is built from 16 residues. Here the CDR3 reads CASRPPSGTNTGELFF. The DNA for the CDR3 is TGCGCCAGCAGACCTCCTAGCGGGACGAACACCGGGGAGCTGTTTTTT.

The V and J genes are TRBV7-2 and TRBJ1-5, with unresolved D. V lost 1 base and J lost 9, with 13 bases in between. Germline CDR1 and CDR2: SGHTA and FQGNSA. The CDR3 totals 14 residues. This CDR3 reads CASSLVGSPRPQHF. CDR3 in DNA: TGTGCCAGCAGCTTAGTAGGGAGCCCGAGGCCCCAGCATTTT.

Only one count was recorded for this clone. This chain connects TRBV6-5 to TRBJ2-7, with a tentative D call TRBD1 (6 bases). This CDR3 spans 13 amino acids. CDR1 is MNHEY and CDR2 is SVGAGI in the germline V gene. The germline V and J ends were trimmed by 6 bases and 1 base, with 10 bases remaining between them. The DNA of the CDR3 is TGTGCCAGCAGGGACAGTCCTTCCTACGAGCAGTACTTC. This gives the protein CASRDSPSYEQYF.

The table lists this clone with a few counts. This chain links TRBV5-4 with TRBJ2-1, with 13 bases lining up with TRBD2. CDR1 is SGHNT and CDR2 is YYREEE in the germline V gene (reference sequence). There are 15 residues in the CDR3. V lost 4 bases, J lost 7 bases, and 5 bases stayed unmatched. The CDR3 here is CASSGLAGDFNEQFF. The CDR3 DNA reads as TGTGCCAGCAGCGGACTAGCGGGAGATTTTAATGAGCAGTTCTTC. The whole variable domain, filled in from reference TRBV5-4 and TRBJ2-1, reads ETGVTQSPTHLIKTRGQQVTLRCSSQSGHNTVSWYQQALGQGPQFIFQYYREEENGRGNFPPRFSGLQFPNYSSELNVNALELDDSALYLCASSGLAGDFNEQFFGPGTRLTVL.

The sample holds one count of this clone. CDR3 loop: CASSQGAGDSPLHF. CDR3 nucleotide sequence: TGTGCCAGCTCACAGGGGGCCGGGGATTCACCCCTCCACTTT. The chain carries TRBV18 and TRBJ1-6; 7 bases are shared with TRBD1. Looked up from germline, CDR1 is KGHSH and CDR2 is LQKENI. V trimming: 4 bases; J trimming: 8 bases; junction bases outside the gene matches: 5. There are 14 residues in the CDR3.

This clone was recorded once. The chain employs TRBV30 and TRBJ2-1; the match to TRBD2 covers 8 bases. The CDR3 has 18 residues. V was pared by 2 bases and J by 10 bases, with 22 bases of the junction left unmatched. Per germline, CDR1 GTSNPN and CDR2 SVGIG (reference sequence). The CDR3 loop reads CAWSPGAIAGNRLGEQFF. CDR3 in DNA: TGTGCCTGGAGTCCTGGGGCGATAGCGGGGAACCGTCTAGGAGAGCAGTTCTTC.

The chain is built from TRBV5-4 and TRBJ1-1; no definite D call. The CDR3 runs 14 residues. Trimming left V 1 base short and J 3 bases short, with 10 bases between. Germline CDR1 and CDR2: SGHNT and YYREEE (reference sequence). The CDR3 bases are TGTGCCAGCAGCTTGTGGGCTTTGGACACTGAAGCTTTCTTT. It codes for CASSLWALDTEAFF.

This chain joins TRBV6-6 and TRBJ1-4; 8 bases line up with TRBD1. V shed 5 bases, J shed 5 bases, and the junction held 4 bases outside the gene matches. Germline assignment: CDR1 MNHNY and CDR2 SVGAGI (reference sequence). CDR3 length: 14 amino acids. The CDR3 coding sequence is TGTGCCAGCAGTAGGCGGACAGGGAATGAAAAACTGTTTTTT. Protein sequence: CASSRRTGNEKLFF.

The rearrangement joins TRBV6-1 to TRBJ1-2; no reliable D call. The germline V gene encodes CDR1 MNHNS and CDR2 SASEGT. The CDR3 is made up of 12 amino acids. Trimming took 2 bases from V and 3 from J, leaving 4 bases between them. CDR3 in amino acids: CASSEFDYGYTF. CDR3 nucleotides: TGTGCCAGCAGTGAATTCGACTATGGCTACACCTTC.

This clone occurred once. The chain is built from TRBV29-1 and TRBJ2-7; 9 bases are a match to TRBD2. V trimming: 4 bases; J trimming: 2 bases; junction bases outside the gene matches: 6. The CDR3 covers 14 residues. Germline V lookup: CDR1 SQVTM, CDR2 ANQGSEA. The CDR3 DNA follows: TGCAGCGTTGGACGGGCTAGCGGGGCCTACGAGCAGTACTTC. Its protein is CSVGRASGAYEQYF.